This TCR beta chain was observed in a study of CD8+CD57+ T cells in acquired aplastic anemia (dated by TCRdb to the late 2010s). Study-wide context: DNA extracted from sorted CD4+ and CD8+ cells had a mean of approximately 3.4 ug, with a range of about 0.19 to 27.4 ug. CD8+CD57+ expansion was defined as frequency above the mean frequency observed in healthy subjects. What the study reported, not specific to this receptor: Although some 28 CD8+ CDR3 sequences were shared by patients and controls, these sequences appeared highly expressed in patients and within the immunodominant clones of patients. CD8+ Simpson's diversity did not differ significantly between patients and healthy controls (P=0.060).

V is reduced by 10 bases and J by 8 bases, leaving a spacing of 15 bases between them. Its CDR3 holds 12 amino acids, cysteine through phenylalanine. The DNA shown is the 36-base CDR3, in frame from base 1. CDR1 is given as ENHRY and CDR2 as SYGVKD, both from the germline V gene. Remarks on this clonotype: Its recognized antigen is unknown. Base quality data are lacking; no much larger clone is found one base away.

Patients chosen for sequencing had shown expansion of CD8+CD57+ cells by flow cytometry. All patients had severe acquired aplastic anemia diagnosed by International Study of Aplastic Anemia and Agranulocytosis and Camitta criteria. No patient had received any therapy when blood was sampled. The study deep-sequenced TCR repertoires of sorted CD4+ and CD8+ blood T cells from severe aplastic anemia patients and healthy subjects. Patients were enrolled in the USA under clinicaltrials.gov protocols 00001620, 01623167, 00001397, 00071045, 00081523 and 00961064. Ficoll-Paque density gradient centrifugation was used to isolate peripheral blood mononuclear cells. CD4+ and CD8+ T cells were sorted by FACS or magnetic beads before DNA extraction. TCR beta VDJ combination and CDR3 sequence profiling used genomic DNA as the template. An Illumina HiSeq 2000 was used for TCR repertoire sequencing. Turning to the authors' computational methods: Repertoire assessment relied on Simpson's diversity index, CDR3 size and DJ length profiles, and TRBV/TRBJ rearrangement plots. The most abundant DNA sequence in the deep sequencing data was taken as the immunodominant clone. CDR3 amino acid sequences were screened for sharing across subjects and were compared with published repertoires and the VDJdb database. TCRdb redid the processing of the public reads, applying fastp at Q25 and MiXCR, and retained in-frame beta chains. Rows are combined by CDR3 protein, so each entry shows the most common genes and DNA. Clone size and V and J calls follow TCRdb, not the original study. The sample table contains 220,000 or so distinct CDR3 sequences; only one count was recorded for roughly two thirds of them. The ten largest clones add up to under 60% of the sample.

The V and J segments used are TRBV10-3 and TRBJ2-1, with a tentative D gene TRBD2 over 7 matching bases. This TCR derives from a human donor with aplastic anemia. Material: sorted CD4+, CD8+, or CD8+CD57+ T cells (not recorded which) from PBMCs. The DNA is TGTGCCAGCGGGGGCGACCTCTATGAGCAGTTCTTC. Protein translation: CASGGDLYEQFF.